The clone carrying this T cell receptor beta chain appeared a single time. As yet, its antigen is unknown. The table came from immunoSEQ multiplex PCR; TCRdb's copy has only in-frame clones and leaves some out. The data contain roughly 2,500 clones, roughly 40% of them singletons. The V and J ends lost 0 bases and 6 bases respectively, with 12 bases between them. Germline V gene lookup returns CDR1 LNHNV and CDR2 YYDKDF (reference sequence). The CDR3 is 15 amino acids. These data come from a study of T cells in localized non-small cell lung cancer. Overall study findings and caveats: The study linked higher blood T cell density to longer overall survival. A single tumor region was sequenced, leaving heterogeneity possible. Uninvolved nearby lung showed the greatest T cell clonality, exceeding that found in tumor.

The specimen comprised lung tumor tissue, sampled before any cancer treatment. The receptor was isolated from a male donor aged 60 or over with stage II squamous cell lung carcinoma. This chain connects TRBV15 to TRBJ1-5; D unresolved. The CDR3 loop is CATSREGRSSQPQHF. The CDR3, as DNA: TGTGCCACCAGCAGAGAGGGAAGGAGTAGTCAGCCCCAGCATTTT.